The clone carrying this T cell receptor (beta chain) was seen repeatedly, ten times or more. Its antigen is not identified. The data originate from a study of T cells in Graves' hyperthyroidism and ophthalmopathy. Study outcomes and limitations: By a 13 V-J model, ophthalmopathy was set apart from stable hyperthyroidism.

RNA transcripts provided the source from which TCR beta CDR3 regions were amplified. Carried out on the TCR CDR3, a first-round RT-PCR used the HTBI primer set. Each CDR3 protein gets one entry after TCRdb re-called the multiplex PCR reads with MiXCR. Here the sample spans nearly 250,000 distinct CDR3 sequences, around 17% being singletons. This CDR3 contains 14 residues. In germline, CDR1 is DFQATT, CDR2 SNEGSKA (reference sequence). With V trimmed by 4 bases and J by 5 bases, 9 bases remained unmatched. A Clinical Activity Score of at least 3, a NOSPECS grade of at least 4 and a duration under 3 months were recorded in the ophthalmopathy patients. Diagnoses used clinical symptoms, serum thyroxine and TRAb, thyroid ultrasound and orbital computed tomography. A 10 ml volume of fresh peripheral blood provided the PBMCs.

V and J are TRBV20-1 and TRBJ2-7, with 9 positions matching TRBD1. The clonotype comes from a young woman with Graves' ophthalmopathy. Sequenced material: blood. The CDR3 here is CSATGTGSIHEQYF. CDR3 sequence (DNA): TGCAGTGCTACCGGGACAGGGTCGATCCACGAGCAGTACTTC.